The 8 T cell receptor beta chains in this list originate from one sample, sequenced in a study of identical twins. MiXCR was run by TCRdb on the 5' RACE reads, yielding one entry per CDR3 protein. The table shows 200,000 to 250,000 distinct CDR3 sequences, with 6.5% to 9% occurring only once. This sample also appeared in a second study, on yellow fever vaccine responses in identical twins.

The sample taken for sequencing was CD8+ T cells sorted from blood. Source of these receptors: a woman aged 18-35 years in good health.

This clonotype was seen at least ten times. The V and J genes are TRBV4-1 and TRBJ2-3; D remains ambiguous. The V end lost 1 base, the J end lost 8 bases, and 13 bases lay between the germline ends. The CDR3 runs 14 residues. Germline CDR1 reads MGHRA; CDR2 reads YSYEKL. The CDR3 bases are TGCGCCAGCAGCCAAGGGAGTGGGTTCGGTACGCAGTATTTT. This translates into CASSQGSGFGTQYF.

The sample holds a few counts of this clonotype. The chain has TRBV7-9 and TRBJ1-5, with D uncertain. The CDR3 is made up of 13 amino acids. The V and J ends lost 5 bases and 2 bases respectively, with 7 bases between them. Germline V gives CDR1 SEHNR, CDR2 FQNEAQ (reference sequence). The CDR3 is CASSRSGNQPQHF. For the CDR3, the DNA is TGTGCCAGCAGCCGCTCGGGCAATCAGCCCCAGCATTTT. The entire variable domain, with the rest obtained from reference TRBV7-9 and TRBJ1-5, is as follows: DTGVSQNPRHKITKRGQNVTFRCDPISEHNRLYWYRQTLGQGPEFLTYFQNEAQLEKSRLLSDRFSAERPKGSFSTLEIQRTEQGDSAMYLCASSRSGNQPQHFGDGTRLSIL.

This clonotype has only a few counts. The chain carries TRBV28 and TRBJ2-3; tentatively, D is TRBD2 (5 bases). The CDR3 extends over 12 amino acids. Between the trimmed V and J ends, which lost 3 bases and 6 bases, there was a span of 7 bases. Per the germline V gene, CDR1 is MDHEN and CDR2 is SYDVKM. The CDR3 DNA follows: TGTGCCAGCAGTTTTCCGGGGGATACGCAGTATTTT. Amino acid sequence: CASSFPGDTQYF.

The genes are TRBV20-1 and TRBJ2-7, with 8 bases identical to TRBD1. The V and J ends lost 3 bases and 6 bases, in that order; junction bases with no gene match: 7. There are 13 residues in the CDR3. CDR1 and CDR2 from the germline V gene are DFQATT and SNEGSKA (reference sequence). The CDR3: CSASGSGGVEQYV. The CDR3 DNA reads as TGCAGTGCTAGTGGGTCAGGGGGCGTCGAGCAGTACGTC.

The chain links TRBV27 to TRBJ2-1; a weak D match, TRBD2 (6 bases). The CDR3 contains 14 residues. CDR1 and CDR2 (germline): MNHEY, SMNVEV (reference sequence). Trimming pared 2 bases from V and 6 bases from J, leaving 11 bases between. The chain's CDR3 is CASSLRGRGNEQFF. Written as DNA, the CDR3 is TGTGCCAGCAGTTTACGGGGGAGAGGCAATGAGCAGTTCTTC.

This clonotype was recorded at least ten times. The CDR3 protein is CASSVAAGIYNEQFF. CDR3 DNA: TGTGCCAGCAGCGTAGCGGCGGGAATCTACAATGAGCAGTTCTTC. V gene TRBV9 combines with J gene TRBJ2-1; D might be TRBD2 (6 bases). Trimming removed 0 bases from V and 3 bases from J, with 10 bases in between. The CDR3 is 15 amino acids. From germline, CDR1 is SGDLS and CDR2 YYNGEE.

The chain joins TRBV6-5 to TRBJ1-3; unclear D gene. V lost 0 bases and J lost 3, with 9 bases in between. The CDR3 runs 15 residues. The germline gives CDR1 MNHEY, CDR2 SVGAGI. The CDR3 coding sequence is TGTGCCAGCAGTTACTCTCGCAGTTTTGGAAACACCATATATTTT. Protein: CASSYSRSFGNTIYF.

This clonotype was counted many times. V is TRBV7-9 and J is TRBJ2-4; the D is unclear. The CDR3 covers 12 residues. V lost 6 bases to trimming and J lost 8 bases, with 11 bases between them. The germline gives CDR1 SEHNR, CDR2 FQNEAQ (reference sequence). CDR3 loop: CASRPIVDIQYF. The CDR3 DNA sequence: TGTGCCAGCAGACCGATCGTTGACATTCAGTACTTC.